This TCR beta chain came from a study of PD-1 blockade in classical Hodgkin lymphoma. Measured with immunoSEQ multiplex PCR; TCRdb has only the in-frame clones, and not every one. The sample contains tens of thousands of clones, around four fifths of which appear only once. V lost 0 bases, J lost 4 bases, and 21 bases lay in between. CDR1 SGHRS and CDR2 YFSETQ come from the germline V gene. This CDR3 region has 18 residues. Each patient relapsed following autologous stem cell transplantation, and prior brentuximab vedotin exposure differed. The specimen comprised peripheral blood mononuclear cells (PBMCs), sampled at baseline. The receptor's source is a human donor with classical Hodgkin lymphoma. This chain links TRBV5-1 with TRBJ2-3; no clear D gene. In DNA, the CDR3 is TGCGCCAGCAGCTTGGCCGAATCGCCACTATTAATCTCAGATACGCAGTATTTT. It translates to CASSLAESPLLISDTQYF. Full variable domain (missing parts from reference TRBV5-1 and TRBJ2-3): KAGVTQTPRYLIKTRGQQVTLSCSPISGHRSVSWYQQTPGQGLQFLFEYFSETQRNKGNFPGRFSGRQFSNSRSEMNVSTLELGDSALYLCASSLAESPLLISDTQYFGPGTRLTVL.